The 23 T cell receptor beta chains below come from one sample, sequenced in a study of PD-L1 blockade in urothelial cancer. Specified time point: pretreatment peripheral blood. Measured with immunoSEQ multiplex PCR; TCRdb has only the in-frame clones, and not every one. The sample has tens of thousands of clones, approximately 85% seen once; the top ten hold roughly 7%. This material consisted of PBMCs, taken around atezolizumab (anti-PD-L1) treatment. The receptors were gathered from a man in his sixties with urothelial cancer.

The V and J genes are TRBV5-1 and TRBJ2-2; perhaps TRBD2 as D (5 bases). The germline gives CDR1 SGHRS, CDR2 YFSETQ. V was pared by 4 bases and J by 6 bases, with 13 bases between. The CDR3 consists of 14 residues. The CDR3 spells CASSLKGEAGELFF. For the CDR3, the DNA is TGCGCCAGCAGCCTGAAGGGAGAGGCCGGGGAGCTGTTTTTT.

The rearrangement links TRBV7-8 to TRBJ2-3, with D possibly matching TRBD2 (5 bases). This CDR3 has 15 amino acids. The germline CDR1 and CDR2 sequences are SGHVS and FQNEAQ. The V and J ends lost 1 base and 4 bases respectively, with 12 bases between them. CDR3 DNA sequence: TGTGCCAGCAGCTTAGACTATGGGCGGGCAGATACGCAGTATTTT. Encoded protein: CASSLDYGRADTQYF.

The rearrangement joins TRBV7-9 to TRBJ2-7; D possibly corresponds to TRBD2 (6 bases). The V gene lost 1 base and the J gene lost 3 bases, with 10 bases spanning the gap. Germline V gives CDR1 SEHNR, CDR2 FQNEAQ (reference sequence). The CDR3 covers 14 residues. The CDR3 region has the DNA TGTGCCAGCAGCTTAGATGGAGGGCGCTACGAGCAGTACTTC. This translates into CASSLDGGRYEQYF.

The chain joins TRBV2 to TRBJ1-3; 7 nucleotides match TRBD1. The V segment lost 9 bases and the J segment 2 bases; nucleotides outside the gene matches: 10. Germline-derived CDR1 and CDR2 are SNHLY and FYNNEI. The CDR3 runs to 15 residues. The CDR3 is CASSLTGTAGNTIYF. CDR3 DNA: TGTGCCAGTAGCCTTACCGGGACAGCTGGAAACACCATATATTTT.

The chain carries TRBV11-3 and TRBJ2-7; tentative D call: TRBD1 (6 bases). CDR1 and CDR2 from the germline V gene are SGHNT and YENEEA. Trimming stripped 6 bases from V and 5 bases from J, with 14 bases between. This CDR3 has 13 residues. The DNA of the CDR3 is TGTGCCAGCAGTGCCGGGACAAGTAACGAGCAGTACTTC. Translating it yields CASSAGTSNEQYF.

The chain recombines TRBV7-9 with TRBJ2-3, with D possibly matching TRBD1 (5 bases). The CDR3 contains 13 residues. The germline V and J ends were trimmed by 1 base and 8 bases, with 10 bases remaining between them. Germline CDR1 is SEHNR and CDR2 is FQNEAQ (reference sequence). CDR3 region: CASSLGQSVTQYF. As DNA, the CDR3 is TGTGCCAGCAGCTTAGGACAGTCCGTTACGCAGTATTTT.

The J gene is TRBJ2-2, the V gene TRBV30; D perhaps matches TRBD2 (7 bases). The CDR3 totals 16 residues. V lost 1 base to trimming and J lost 7 bases, with 19 bases between them. CDR1 and CDR2 (germline): GTSNPN, SVGIG (reference sequence). The CDR3 sequence: CAWSAGYAGAGGELFF. As DNA, the CDR3 is TGTGCCTGGAGTGCGGGATATGCGGGGGCTGGCGGGGAGCTGTTTTTT.

V usage is TRBV5-1 and J usage is TRBJ2-7; 12 nucleotides match TRBD2. J lost 0 bases, V lost 0 bases, and 7 bases had no gene match. Per the germline V gene, CDR1 is SGHRS and CDR2 is YFSETQ. The CDR3 extends over 18 amino acids. The CDR3 DNA follows: TGCGCCAGCAGCTTGGGAGCTAGCGGGGGGGGGAGCTCCTACGAGCAGTACTTC. It is translated as CASSLGASGGGSSYEQYF.

This rearrangement joins TRBV6-6 to TRBJ1-5; D gene ambiguous. The V and J ends lost 7 bases and 1 base respectively, with 17 bases between them. The CDR3 sequence is 16 residues long. The V gene's germline CDR1 is MNHNY and CDR2 SVGAGI (reference sequence). In DNA form, the CDR3 reads TGTGCCAGCACCGCCTTCCGGGGAGAAAGCAATCAGCCCCAGCATTTT. Its protein is CASTAFRGESNQPQHF.

The CDR3 DNA is TGTGCCACAGGGGAGGGAGATACGCAGTATTTT. Amino acids: CATGEGDTQYF. V is TRBV7-2 and J is TRBJ2-3; weak D call: TRBD2 (7 bases). The CDR3 covers 11 residues. Germline V gene data show CDR1 as SGHTA and CDR2 as FQGNSA. Trimming removed 10 bases at V and 5 bases at J, with 10 bases between.

Here the CDR3 reads CASSSDRGGEKLFF. For the CDR3, the DNA is TGTGCCAGCAGCTCCGACAGGGGGGGTGAAAAACTGTTTTTT. The V and J genes are TRBV7-9 and TRBJ1-4, with 9 positions matching TRBD1. Germline lookup yields CDR1 SEHNR and CDR2 FQNEAQ (reference sequence). The CDR3 totals 14 residues. Losses at the gene ends were 4 bases for V and 7 bases for J; bases not matched to a gene: 4. The complete variable domain, with remaining parts taken from reference TRBV7-9 and TRBJ1-4, reads DTGVSQNPRHKITKRGQNVTFRCDPISEHNRLYWYRQTLGQGPEFLTYFQNEAQLEKSRLLSDRFSAERPKGSFSTLEIQRTEQGDSAMYLCASSSDRGGEKLFFGSGTQLSVL.

The chain is built from TRBV7-9 and TRBJ2-7; tentative D call: TRBD2 (5 bases). V lost 1 base, J lost 5 bases, and 9 bases lay in between. The V gene's germline CDR1 is SEHNR and CDR2 FQNEAQ (reference sequence). This CDR3 region has 13 residues. The CDR3 bases are TGTGCCAGCAGCTTAGGAGGGATCAACGAGCAGTACTTC. Amino acid sequence: CASSLGGINEQYF.

The chain couples TRBV2 to TRBJ1-2; TRBD1 matches at 7 bases. The V gene's germline CDR1 is SNHLY and CDR2 FYNNEI. The trim removed 6 bases at V and 5 bases at J, leaving 9 bases unmatched. This CDR3 is built from 14 residues. CDR3 sequence: CASSPTGAQYGYTF. CDR3 nucleotide sequence: TGTGCCAGCAGCCCTACAGGGGCTCAATATGGCTACACCTTC.

For the CDR3, the DNA is TGTGCCAGCAGTTTAAATGTCTCTCCTAATACGCAGTATTTT. Its translation: CASSLNVSPNTQYF. The chain is built from TRBV28 and TRBJ2-3; no firm D call. This CDR3 is built from 14 residues. V lost 2 bases and J 7 bases, leaving 13 bases between the germline ends. Germline loops: CDR1 MDHEN, CDR2 SYDVKM.

The chain uses TRBV5-1 and TRBJ1-1; a weak D match, TRBD1 (5 bases). Per germline, CDR1 SGHRS and CDR2 YFSETQ. V lost 6 bases and J 0 bases, leaving 18 bases between the germline ends. The CDR3 runs 16 residues. CDR3 sequence: CASKAQGRGMNTEAFF. The CDR3 DNA reads as TGCGCCAGCAAAGCTCAGGGAAGGGGAATGAACACTGAAGCTTTCTTT.

This clone was seen once. The chain carries TRBV5-1 and TRBJ1-1; 8 positions match TRBD1. Unmatched junction bases numbered 7, after V lost 6 bases and J lost 3 bases. The CDR3 sequence is 14 residues long. CDR1 and CDR2 (germline): SGHRS, YFSETQ. The CDR3 region is CASKAGGLDTEAFF. The CDR3 DNA sequence: TGCGCCAGCAAAGCAGGGGGCTTGGACACTGAAGCTTTCTTT.

J is TRBJ2-2 and V is TRBV10-2; D is possibly TRBD1 (5 bases). CDR3 size: 16 residues. V shed 2 bases and J shed 6 bases, with 16 bases lying between them. The germline V gene has CDR1 WSHSY and CDR2 SAAADI. CDR3 amino acids: CASSERGGRSSGELFF. CDR3 sequence (DNA): TGCGCCAGCAGTGAGAGGGGCGGAAGAAGCTCCGGGGAGCTGTTTTTT.

The table lists this clone with a count of one. The chain has TRBV6-5 and TRBJ2-1; 11 nucleotides agree with TRBD2. The CDR3 contains 14 residues. With V trimmed by 6 bases and J by 10 bases, 8 bases remained unmatched. Germline CDR1 reads MNHEY; CDR2 reads SVGAGI. The CDR3 reads CASSLSGGAWEQFF. CDR3 nucleotides: TGTGCCAGCAGCCTTAGCGGGGGGGCCTGGGAGCAGTTCTTC.

This rearrangement joins TRBV5-4 to TRBJ1-3; D gene unclear. This CDR3 comprises 14 residues. The V and J ends lost 0 bases and 4 bases respectively, with 8 bases between them. Germline CDR1 is SGHNT and CDR2 is YYREEE (reference sequence). CDR3 nucleotides: TGTGCCAGCAGCTTGGTTGGGGAGGGAAACACCATATATTTT. Protein: CASSLVGEGNTIYF.

The chain uses TRBV18 and TRBJ1-1; D not certain. Germline assignment: CDR1 KGHSH and CDR2 LQKENI. The CDR3 sequence is 16 residues long. V dropped 3 bases and J dropped 4 bases, with 18 bases sitting between them. The CDR3, as DNA: TGTGCCAGCTCACCGGATTTATTCGGAAGGAGCACTGAAGCTTTCTTT. It translates to CASSPDLFGRSTEAFF.

This rearrangement joins TRBV10-1 to TRBJ2-1, with 10 bases identical to TRBD1. After removal of 10 bases from V and 15 bases from J, the junction contained 6 bases not matched to a gene. Germline V gives CDR1 WNHNN, CDR2 SYGVQD (reference sequence). There are 10 residues in the CDR3. The CDR3 region has the DNA TGCGCCAAAAGGGGGGACAGGGGGTTCTTC. It specifies CAKRGDRGFF.

This clone is a singleton in its sample. This chain connects TRBV4-1 to TRBJ1-2; the D gene is possibly TRBD1 (5 bases). V was cut by 1 base and J by 1 base, with 13 bases left in between. Germline lookup yields CDR1 MGHRA and CDR2 YSYEKL. There are 16 residues in the CDR3. This CDR3 is CASSQVLSTDNYGYTF. The DNA of the CDR3 is TGCGCCAGCAGCCAAGTTCTCTCGACAGATAACTATGGCTACACCTTC.

This clone was observed once. V usage is TRBV28 and J usage is TRBJ2-7; maybe TRBD1 (5 bases). CDR1 is MDHEN and CDR2 is SYDVKM in the germline V gene. Trimming removed 4 bases from V and 3 bases from J, with 7 bases in between. This CDR3 spans 12 amino acids. The CDR3 loop reads CASSSDIYEQYF. The CDR3 DNA reads as TGTGCCAGCAGTTCGGACATCTACGAGCAGTACTTC.